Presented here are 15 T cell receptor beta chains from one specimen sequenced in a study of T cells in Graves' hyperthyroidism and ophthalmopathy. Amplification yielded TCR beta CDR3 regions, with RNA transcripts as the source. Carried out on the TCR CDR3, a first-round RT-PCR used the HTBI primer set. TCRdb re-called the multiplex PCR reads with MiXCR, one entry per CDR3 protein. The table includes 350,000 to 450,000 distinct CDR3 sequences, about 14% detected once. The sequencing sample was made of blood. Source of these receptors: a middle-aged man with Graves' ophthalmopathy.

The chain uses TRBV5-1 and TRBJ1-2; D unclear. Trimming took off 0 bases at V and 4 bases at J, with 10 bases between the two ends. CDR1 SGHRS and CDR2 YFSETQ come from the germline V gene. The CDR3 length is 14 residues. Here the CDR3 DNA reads TGCGCCAGCAGCTTGGATCCGGATACCTATGGCTACACCTTC. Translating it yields CASSLDPDTYGYTF.

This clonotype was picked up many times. The CDR3 DNA follows: TGTGCCAGCAGCTCCCTCGAGGGGGCGGGTTACTACGAGCAGTACTTC. Translating it yields CASSSLEGAGYYEQYF. V is TRBV14 and J is TRBJ2-7; 7 bases fit TRBD1. J lost 3 bases, V lost 5 bases, and 13 bases had no gene match. Germline loops: CDR1 SGHDN, CDR2 FVKESK. The CDR3 totals 16 residues.

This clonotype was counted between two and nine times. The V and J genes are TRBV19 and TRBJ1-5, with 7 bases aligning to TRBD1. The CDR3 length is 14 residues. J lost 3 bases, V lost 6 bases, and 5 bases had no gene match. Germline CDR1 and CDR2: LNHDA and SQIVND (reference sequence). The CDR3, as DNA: TGTGCCAGTAGCCGGACAGGACTCAATCAGCCCCAGCATTTT. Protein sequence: CASSRTGLNQPQHF.

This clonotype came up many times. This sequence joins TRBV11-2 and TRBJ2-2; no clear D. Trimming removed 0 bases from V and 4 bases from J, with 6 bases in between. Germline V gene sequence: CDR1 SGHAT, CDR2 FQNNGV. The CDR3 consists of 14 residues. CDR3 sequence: CASSLDLATGELFF. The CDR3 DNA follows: TGTGCCAGCAGCTTAGATCTGGCCACCGGGGAGCTGTTTTTT.

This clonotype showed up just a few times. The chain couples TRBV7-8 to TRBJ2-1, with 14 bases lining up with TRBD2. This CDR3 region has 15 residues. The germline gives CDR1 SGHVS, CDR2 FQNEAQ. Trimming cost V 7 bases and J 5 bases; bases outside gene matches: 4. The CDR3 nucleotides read TGTGCCAGCACGGGACTAGCGGGAGTAAACAATGAGCAGTTCTTC. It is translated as CASTGLAGVNNEQFF.

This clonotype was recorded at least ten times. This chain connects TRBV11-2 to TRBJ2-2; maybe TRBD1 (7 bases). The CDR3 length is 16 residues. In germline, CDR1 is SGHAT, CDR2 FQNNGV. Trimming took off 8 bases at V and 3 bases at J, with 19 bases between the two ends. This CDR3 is CASRSVQGRYTGELFF. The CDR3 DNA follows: TGTGCCAGCCGGTCCGTACAGGGGAGGTACACCGGGGAGCTGTTTTTT.

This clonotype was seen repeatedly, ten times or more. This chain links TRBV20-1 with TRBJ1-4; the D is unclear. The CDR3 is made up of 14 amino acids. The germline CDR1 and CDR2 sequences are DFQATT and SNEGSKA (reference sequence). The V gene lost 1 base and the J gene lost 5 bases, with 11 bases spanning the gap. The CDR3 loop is CSARGAGVNEKLFF. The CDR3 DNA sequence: TGCAGTGCTAGAGGGGCCGGGGTCAATGAAAAACTGTTTTTT.

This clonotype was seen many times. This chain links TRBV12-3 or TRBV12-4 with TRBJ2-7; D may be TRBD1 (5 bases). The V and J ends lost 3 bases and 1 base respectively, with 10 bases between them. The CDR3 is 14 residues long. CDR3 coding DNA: TGTGCCAGCAGTTTGACAGATTTTTCCTACGAGCAGTACTTC. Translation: CASSLTDFSYEQYF.

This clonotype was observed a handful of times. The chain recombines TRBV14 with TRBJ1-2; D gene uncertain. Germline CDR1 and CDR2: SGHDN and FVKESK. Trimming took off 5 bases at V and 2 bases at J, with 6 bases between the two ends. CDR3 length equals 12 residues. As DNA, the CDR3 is TGTGCCAGCAGCGGGAACAACTATGGCTACACCTTC. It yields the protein CASSGNNYGYTF.

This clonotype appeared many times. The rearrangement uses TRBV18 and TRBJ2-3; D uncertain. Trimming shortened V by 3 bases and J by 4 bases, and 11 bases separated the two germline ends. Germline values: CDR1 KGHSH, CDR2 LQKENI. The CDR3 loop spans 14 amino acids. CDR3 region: CASSPDASADTQYF. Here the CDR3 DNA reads TGTGCCAGCTCACCCGACGCTAGTGCAGATACGCAGTATTTT.

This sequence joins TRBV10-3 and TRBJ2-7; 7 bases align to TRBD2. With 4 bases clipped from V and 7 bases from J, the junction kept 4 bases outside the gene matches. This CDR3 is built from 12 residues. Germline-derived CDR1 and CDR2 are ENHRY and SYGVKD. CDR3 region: CAISGGTTEQYF. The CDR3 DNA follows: TGTGCCATCAGTGGGGGGACTACTGAGCAGTACTTC.

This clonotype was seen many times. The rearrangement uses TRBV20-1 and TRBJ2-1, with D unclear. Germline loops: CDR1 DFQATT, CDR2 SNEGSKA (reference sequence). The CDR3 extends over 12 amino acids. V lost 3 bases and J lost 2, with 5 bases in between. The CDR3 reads CSASDTYNEQFF. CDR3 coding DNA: TGCAGTGCTAGCGATACCTACAATGAGCAGTTCTTC.

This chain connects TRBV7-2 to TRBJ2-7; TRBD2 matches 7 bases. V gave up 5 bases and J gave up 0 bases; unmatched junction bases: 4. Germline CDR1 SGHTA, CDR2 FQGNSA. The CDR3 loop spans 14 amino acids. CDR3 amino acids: CASSIRDYSYEQYF. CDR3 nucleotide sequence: TGTGCCAGCAGCATCCGGGACTACTCCTACGAGCAGTACTTC.

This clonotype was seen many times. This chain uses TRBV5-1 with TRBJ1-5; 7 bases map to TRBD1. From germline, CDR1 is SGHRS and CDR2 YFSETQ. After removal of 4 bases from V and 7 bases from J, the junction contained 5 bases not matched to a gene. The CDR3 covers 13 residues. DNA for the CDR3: TGCGCCAGCAGCGCGACAGGGAACCAGCCCCAGCATTTT. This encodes CASSATGNQPQHF.

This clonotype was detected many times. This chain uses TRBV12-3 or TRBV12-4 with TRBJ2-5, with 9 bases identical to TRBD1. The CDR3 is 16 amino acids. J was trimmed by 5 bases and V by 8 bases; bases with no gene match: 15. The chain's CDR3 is CASQRGGGQGEETQYF. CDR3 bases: TGTGCCAGCCAACGAGGGGGGGGACAGGGTGAGGAGACCCAGTACTTC.